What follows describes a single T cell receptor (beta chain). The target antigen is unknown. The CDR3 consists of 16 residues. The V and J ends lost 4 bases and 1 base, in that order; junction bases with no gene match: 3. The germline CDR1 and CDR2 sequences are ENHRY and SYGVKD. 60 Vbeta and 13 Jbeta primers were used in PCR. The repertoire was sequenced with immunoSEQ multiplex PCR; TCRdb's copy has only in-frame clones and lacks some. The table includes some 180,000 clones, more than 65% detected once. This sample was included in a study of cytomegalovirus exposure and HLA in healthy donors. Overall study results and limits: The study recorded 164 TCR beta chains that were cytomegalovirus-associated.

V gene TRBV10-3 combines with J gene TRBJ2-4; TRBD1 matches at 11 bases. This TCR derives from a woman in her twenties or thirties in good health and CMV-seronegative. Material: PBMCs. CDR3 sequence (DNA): TGTGCCATCAGTGCTGGACAGGGGGCGGCCAAAAACATTCAGTACTTC. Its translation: CAISAGQGAAKNIQYF.